This T cell receptor beta chain was documented in a study of cytomegalovirus exposure and HLA in healthy donors. Broader study findings: In vitro, three CMV-associated chains proved specific for CMV antigens.

CDR1 is MNHEY and CDR2 is SVGAGI in the germline V gene. CDR3 size: 15 residues. V lost 6 bases to trimming and J lost 0 bases; unmatched junction nucleotides: 7. This clone was counted only a few times. The target antigen is unknown. Both 60 Vbeta primers and 13 Jbeta primers went into the PCR. Profiling relied on immunoSEQ multiplex PCR, and the TCRdb table lists in-frame clones only, not all of them. The profile shows over 100,000 clones, approximately 74% of them singletons. The sequence was obtained from a male donor in good health and CMV-seronegative. Source material: PBMCs. The J gene is TRBJ2-7, the V gene TRBV6-5; TRBD2 aligns across 8 bases. CDR3 in DNA: TGTGCCAGCAGGCCTACGGGGGGGAGCTCCTACGAGCAGTACTTC. It yields the protein CASRPTGGSSYEQYF.